This T cell receptor (beta chain) was recorded in a study of T cells in localized non-small cell lung cancer. General study points: Heterogeneity remains possible, as sequencing covered one tumor region only. Paired adjacent lung recovered a median roughly 56 of the top 100 tumor clones. Peak T cell clonality was found in uninvolved adjacent lung, exceeding tumor.

Note on this clone: Its antigen is not identified.

The CDR3 is 15 residues long. Germline CDR1 reads SGHTA; CDR2 reads FQGTGA. Trimming removed 6 bases at V and 0 bases at J, with 12 bases between. Here immunoSEQ multiplex PCR was the method, and the copy in TCRdb shows in-frame clones only, minus some. The sample includes 27,000 or so clones, more than 75% of them seen just once. This TCR came from a woman between 35 and 75 years old with stage I lung adenocarcinoma. Sequencing used peripheral blood, obtained before any cancer treatment. The chain carries TRBV7-3 and TRBJ2-1; D uncertain. CDR3 residues: CASSPAPSSYNEQFF. DNA of the CDR3: TGTGCCAGCAGTCCCGCACCCAGCTCCTACAATGAGCAGTTCTTC.